This record covers a single T cell receptor (beta chain). This clonotype was seen at least ten times. Its antigen is currently not known. Base qualities are not provided; no much larger clone lies one nucleotide away. The sample belongs to a study of T cells in Graves' hyperthyroidism and ophthalmopathy (dated by TCRdb to about 2019). With regard to the full study: Peripheral blood was sampled at the time of initial diagnosis, prior to any treatment. To identify TCR V-J signatures that set the groups apart, the researchers used a discovery cohort of 100 patients, made up of fewer than 50 with Graves' ophthalmopathy and 57 with stable Graves' hyperthyroidism. Prospective prediction of ophthalmopathy was tested in an independent validation cohort of 18 to 20 hyperthyroidism patients and 17 patients who later progressed to ophthalmopathy. The approximately 98 discovery patients were randomly divided into training and test sets at a 7:3 ratio. The study also compared thyroid tissue and blood T-cell repertoires from over 5 Graves' hyperthyroidism patients. Once sampling was done, hyperthyroidism patients were given methimazole at a starting dose of 30 mg daily, whereas ophthalmopathy patients were given high-dose intravenous methylprednisolone. The paper describes TCR Vbeta CDR3 sequencing of about 140 peripheral blood samples, made up of about 40 ophthalmopathy patients, 70 to 75 hyperthyroidism patients and 17 progressor patients. The investigation overall reported the following: Sample size was not statistically predetermined, and blinding of investigators to group allocation was not performed. A 13 V-J signature model separated ophthalmopathy from stable hyperthyroidism, with nearly 90% sensitivity and roughly 82% specificity in cross-validation and 80%/75% in testing. In validation, the model predicted progression to ophthalmopathy with just under 71% sensitivity and 72% to 85% specificity, a median of about 6 months before onset. Most expanded thyroid clonotypes (frequency above 0.001) were also found in blood, which suggests that blood repertoires may mirror thyroid immune responses.

Stable Graves' hyperthyroidism was defined as no progression to ophthalmopathy during 18 months of follow-up. The hyperthyroidism patients were between 18 and 65 years old and newly diagnosed, with a disease duration of less than 2 months. The study excluded patients with uncontrolled infections, other autoimmune diseases, pregnancy or lactation. Clinical symptoms, serum thyroxine and TRAb, thyroid ultrasound, and orbital computed tomography formed the basis for the diagnoses. Ficoll-Paque density gradient centrifugation was used to isolate PBMCs from 8.5 to 10 ml of fresh peripheral blood. Total RNA was extracted using Trizol reagent, and RNA quality was assessed on an Agilent 2100 Bioanalyzer. Amplification of TCR beta CDR3 regions was carried out from RNA transcripts. The TCR CDR3 was subjected to a first round of RT-PCR using the HTBI primer set and the Qiagen OneStep RT-PCR kit. A second multiplex PCR round built the libraries, followed by size selection and purification. Sequencing of the libraries was done on an Illumina HiSeq2000 using paired-end 100 bp reads. The authors' analysis ran thus. SOAPnuke was used to process the raw data, removing reads that contained adapters or uncalled bases, had a mean Phred below 15, or lacked an exact match to the constant primer or identifier. High-quality paired reads were merged using COPE v1.2.5, and each unique nucleotide sequence was defined as a clonotype. MiTCR v1.1 was used to align clonotypes to the IMGT TRBV, TRBD and TRBJ reference segments. Analysis was restricted to V-J combinations with a frequency above 0.0001, which covered 99% to 99.2% of repertoires. A TCS score was defined as the ratio of F50 (clonal expansion) to E x V (chaos), with BLOSUM62-based TCRdist applied between CDR3 peptides within each V-J. Welch's t-statistics and random forest reduced 500 to 650 V-J features to roughly 13, which were used in a naive Bayes classifier (R e1071). TCRdb reran the public reads through fastp at Q25 and MiXCR, keeping productive beta chains. Rows with one shared CDR3 protein collapse into an entry with the most common genes and DNA. The V and J calls come from TCRdb's annotation, not from the publication. For this sample there are some 700,000 distinct CDR3 sequences; roughly 17% appear just once. The ten largest make up around 15% of the sample.

Unmatched junction bases come to 8, with V trimmed by 3 bases and J by 3 bases. CDR1 is given as MNHNS and CDR2 as SASEGT, both from the germline V gene. There are 16 amino acids in the CDR3, from cysteine to phenylalanine inclusive. The entry retains the CDR3 DNA only, 48 bases that are in frame from base 1. The receptor chain draws on TRBV6-1 and TRBJ2-7, with 10 bases matching TRBD1. Sequenced material: blood. This sequence was found in a man aged 50-60 years with Graves' hyperthyroidism. The encoded CDR3 is CASSEQPGQGIYEQYF. Read as DNA, the sequence is TGTGCCAGCAGTGAGCAACCGGGACAGGGGATCTACGAGCAGTACTTC.